This T cell receptor (beta chain) is drawn from a study of early T cells in non-severe SARS-CoV-2 infection. In germline, CDR1 is MDHEN, CDR2 SYDVKM. The CDR3 is made up of 16 amino acids. V shed 6 bases and J shed 6 bases, with 22 bases lying between them. This clonotype occurred a few times. TCRdb reanalysed the 5' RACE reads using MiXCR and keeps one entry per CDR3 protein. The sample holds approximately 31,000 distinct CDR3 sequences, around 5.4% seen once. Sequencing was carried out using whole blood. The V call is TRBV28, the J call TRBJ2-3, with D possibly being TRBD2 (5 bases). This TCR was recovered from an adult who was a healthcare worker with PCR-confirmed SARS-CoV-2 infection or an uninfected control (not recorded which). The CDR3 coding sequence is TGTGCCAGCAGCTCCCTAAAGAGAGGGCCGGTGGATACGCAGTATTTT. Translation: CASSSLKRGPVDTQYF.